This entry features one T cell receptor beta chain sequence. The record originates from a study of T cell repertoires in ileal Crohn's disease. Measured with immunoSEQ multiplex PCR; TCRdb has only the in-frame clones, and not every one. In the table there are 17,000 or so clones, 70% to 80% of which are singletons. The time point was: inflamed ileum from the surgical specimen. Trimming removed 6 bases from V and 2 bases from J, with 8 bases in between. The V gene's germline CDR1 is MNHNY and CDR2 SVGAGI (reference sequence). The CDR3 is 13 amino acids. This chain uses TRBV6-6 with TRBJ2-1; weak D call: TRBD2 (5 bases). The clonotype was recovered from an adult with Crohn's disease. Sequenced: ileal tissue. CDR3 DNA: TGTGCCAGCAGCCCCGGGGCCTACAATGAGCAGTTCTTC. It translates to CASSPGAYNEQFF.